These 21 T cell receptor beta chains came from one sample sequenced in a study of OX40 agonist ivuxolimab in advanced cancers. Using immunoSEQ multiplex PCR, the repertoire was profiled, and TCRdb retains in-frame clones only, with some absent. The repertoire holds 90,000 to 130,000 clones, with roughly 87% as singletons. Sequences were derived from CD4+ or CD8+ T cells sorted from blood, sampled in a trial of the OX40 agonist ivuxolimab. These receptors all come from an adult with an advanced solid tumor such as melanoma, head and neck, liver or kidney cancer.

J is TRBJ2-7 and V is TRBV29-1, with TRBD2 as a possible D gene (6 bases). CDR3 length equals 10 residues. The germline CDR1 and CDR2 sequences are SQVTM and ANQGSEA. The V end lost 4 bases, the J end lost 5 bases, and 6 bases lay between the germline ends. Here the CDR3 reads CSVGGNEQYF. The CDR3 coding sequence is TGCAGCGTTGGCGGGAACGAGCAGTACTTC.

The CDR3 here is CASSRLAGLYEQYF. CDR3 nucleotides: TGTGCCAGCAGCCGACTAGCGGGCCTCTACGAGCAGTACTTC. The rearrangement joins TRBV5-4 to TRBJ2-7; the match to TRBD2 covers 10 bases. Losses at the gene ends were 4 bases for V and 3 bases for J; bases not matched to a gene: 4. The length of the CDR3 is 14 residues. Germline lookup yields CDR1 SGHNT and CDR2 YYREEE (reference sequence).

The V call is TRBV30, the J call TRBJ2-6, with D hard to call. V dropped 0 bases and J dropped 0 bases, with 6 bases sitting between them. Germline CDR1 and CDR2: GTSNPN and SVGIG (reference sequence). The CDR3 consists of 15 residues. The CDR3 loop reads CAWSVGRSGANVLTF. DNA of the CDR3: TGTGCCTGGAGTGTGGGTCGCTCTGGGGCCAACGTCCTGACTTTC.

This clone was observed once. The J gene is TRBJ1-5, the V gene TRBV7-2, with a weak D call TRBD1 (6 bases). Germline V gives CDR1 SGHTA, CDR2 FQGNSA. Trimming shortened V by 4 bases and J by 0 bases, and 10 bases separated the two germline ends. The length of the CDR3 is 15 residues. CDR3 in amino acids: CASSWGGASNQPQHF. CDR3 bases: TGTGCCAGCAGCTGGGGGGGGGCTAGCAATCAGCCCCAGCATTTT.

Of note for this clone: The junction differs from germline at one of its ends, possibly a read error. The rearrangement links TRBV7-7 to TRBJ1-6; 7 bases are a match to TRBD1. The germline CDR1 and CDR2 sequences are SSHAT and FNYEAQ (reference sequence). The CDR3 totals 16 residues. CDR3 in amino acids: CASSFVATTGKSPLHF. CDR3 DNA sequence: TGTGCTAGCAGCTTTGTGGCGACGACAGGGAAATCACCCCTCCACTTT.

This clone is a singleton in its sample. The genes are TRBV28 and TRBJ2-3; 9 nucleotides agree with TRBD1. The CDR3 is 16 residues long. Trimming at V came to 6 bases and at J to 4 bases, leaving 11 bases not matched to a gene. From germline, CDR1 is MDHEN and CDR2 SYDVKM. CDR3 in DNA: TGTGCCAGCAGGTCTCCGGGACAGGGTGCTGCAGATACGCAGTATTTT. This codes for CASRSPGQGAADTQYF.

The V gene is TRBV9, the J gene TRBJ2-5; D unclear. V was cut by 4 bases and J by 4 bases, with 20 bases left in between. Germline V lookup: CDR1 SGDLS, CDR2 YYNGEE. The CDR3 runs to 16 residues. The CDR3 DNA reads TGTGCCAGCAGCCCCTTCGTCACGGGCCATCCAGAGACCCAGTACTTC. It specifies CASSPFVTGHPETQYF.

The chain recombines TRBV19 with TRBJ1-2, with 8 bases that match TRBD1. CDR3 length: 15 residues. Germline V gene sequence: CDR1 LNHDA, CDR2 SQIVND (reference sequence). V gave up 6 bases and J gave up 8 bases; unmatched junction bases: 14. The CDR3 region has the DNA TGTGCCAGTAGGATCTCGACAGGGGCGACCGGAGGCTACACCTTC. This gives the protein CASRISTGATGGYTF.

The genes are TRBV7-9 and TRBJ1-1, with D perhaps TRBD1 (5 bases). The CDR3 is 14 amino acids. The V gene's germline CDR1 is SEHNR and CDR2 FQNEAQ (reference sequence). With 5 bases removed from V and 4 bases from J, the gap between germline ends came to 14 bases. DNA for the CDR3: TGTGCCAGCAGCCTAGAGGGGCTGGGCACTGAAGCTTTCTTT. It is translated as CASSLEGLGTEAFF.

This chain uses TRBV19 with TRBJ2-7; 7 positions agree with TRBD2. Germline V gene lookup returns CDR1 LNHDA and CDR2 SQIVND (reference sequence). The CDR3 is 15 amino acids. The V gene end was trimmed by 3 bases and the J gene end by 2 bases; junction bases not matched to a gene: 7. CDR3 protein: CASSIGASGTYEQYF. CDR3 DNA: TGTGCCAGTAGTATCGGCGCTAGCGGTACCTACGAGCAGTACTTC.

The chain employs TRBV5-1 and TRBJ2-5; no clear D. Germline V gene sequence: CDR1 SGHRS, CDR2 YFSETQ. This CDR3 spans 14 amino acids. V was clipped by 0 bases and J by 0 bases, with 6 bases between them. The CDR3 loop reads CASSLDTDQETQYF. DNA of the CDR3: TGCGCCAGCAGCTTGGACACAGACCAAGAGACCCAGTACTTC.

The chain uses TRBV11-2 and TRBJ2-3; D not certain. V was shortened by 7 bases and J by 8 bases, with 22 bases between the two germline ends. Germline V gene lookup returns CDR1 SGHAT and CDR2 FQNNGV. There are 15 residues in the CDR3. The CDR3 bases are TGTGCCAGCACGGACCCTAACCCGCCAAGAGGTACGCAGTATTTT. This gives the protein CASTDPNPPRGTQYF.

This sequence joins TRBV12-5 and TRBJ2-1; 9 bases line up with TRBD2. The CDR3 contains 17 residues. Trimming removed 2 bases from V and 4 bases from J; junction bases left unmatched: 9. Germline assignment: CDR1 LGHNT and CDR2 FRNRAP. Here the CDR3 reads CASGLIVLAGLYNEQFF. The CDR3 coding sequence is TGTGCTAGTGGTTTGATCGTTCTAGCGGGGCTTTACAATGAGCAGTTCTTC.

The rearrangement joins TRBV29-1 to TRBJ2-3; unclear D gene. The CDR3 is 13 amino acids. CDR1 SQVTM and CDR2 ANQGSEA come from the germline V gene. Deletions cut 2 bases from V and 0 bases from J, with 6 bases between. CDR3 region: CSVEWGSTDTQYF. CDR3 sequence (DNA): TGCAGCGTTGAATGGGGTAGCACAGATACGCAGTATTTT.

Only one count was recorded for this clone. This chain connects TRBV11-3 to TRBJ2-1; 7 nucleotides agree with TRBD2. CDR3 size: 16 residues. Unmatched junction bases numbered 11, after V lost 5 bases and J lost 4 bases. Per germline, CDR1 SGHNT and CDR2 YENEEA. CDR3 DNA: TGTGCCAGCAGCGAGCGGGGCGGAGGCCGATACAATGAGCAGTTCTTC. Protein: CASSERGGGRYNEQFF.

The rearrangement uses TRBV29-1 and TRBJ2-5, with a tentative D call TRBD1 (5 bases). CDR3 length equals 13 residues. Trimming took off 7 bases at V and 2 bases at J, with 14 bases between the two ends. Germline assignment: CDR1 SQVTM and CDR2 ANQGSEA. The CDR3 loop is CSARRRQQETQYF. CDR3 bases: TGCAGCGCCCGGCGGAGACAGCAAGAGACCCAGTACTTC.

This rearrangement joins TRBV28 to TRBJ1-4; D remains ambiguous. With 6 bases removed from V and 0 bases from J, the gap between germline ends came to 11 bases. The CDR3 has 15 amino acids. Germline CDR1 is MDHEN and CDR2 is SYDVKM. CDR3 region: CASRAPSATNEKLFF. CDR3 nucleotides: TGTGCCAGCAGGGCCCCATCCGCAACTAATGAAAAACTGTTTTTT.

This clone was observed a handful of times. This chain joins TRBV5-8 and TRBJ2-5; D not resolved. The CDR3 length is 11 residues. Trimming pared 2 bases from V and 5 bases from J, leaving 4 bases between. CDR1 SGHTS and CDR2 YDEGEE come from the germline V gene. As DNA, the CDR3 is TGTGCCAGCAGCTTCAGGGAGACCCAGTACTTC. This encodes CASSFRETQYF.

The rearrangement joins TRBV6-1 to TRBJ1-1, with D uncertain. V lost 7 bases and J lost 0, with 12 bases in between. There are 14 residues in the CDR3. CDR1 and CDR2 (germline): MNHNS, SASEGT. The DNA of the CDR3 is TGTGCCAGCAAGAGAGATAACATGAACACTGAAGCTTTCTTT. Translated: CASKRDNMNTEAFF.

The chain links TRBV28 to TRBJ1-4; D may be TRBD1 (6 bases). V lost 6 bases and J lost 7, with 15 bases in between. CDR3 size: 14 residues. CDR1 and CDR2 (germline): MDHEN, SYDVKM. The CDR3 coding sequence is TGTGCCAGCAGGATTAGCGGGACACCTGAAAAACTGTTTTTT. Protein: CASRISGTPEKLFF.

The chain recombines TRBV6-4 with TRBJ1-1; D call uncertain. Per the germline V gene, CDR1 is MRHNA and CDR2 is SNTAGT. Trimming removed 4 bases from V and 3 bases from J, with 9 bases in between. The length of the CDR3 is 13 residues. CDR3 amino acids: CASSAKADTEAFF. The CDR3 nucleotides read TGTGCCAGCAGTGCCAAGGCGGACACTGAAGCTTTCTTT.